The 23 T cell receptor beta chains below all came from one sample that was sequenced in a study of CD8+CD57+ T cells in acquired aplastic anemia. Patients who underwent sequencing had shown CD8+CD57+ cell expansion by flow cytometry. CDR3 and TCR beta VDJ profiling relied on genomic DNA as the template. Each CDR3 protein is one row after TCRdb ran MiXCR on the reads. The sample has about 120,000 distinct CDR3 sequences, roughly 55% seen once. The sequencing sample was made of sorted CD4+, CD8+, or CD8+CD57+ T cells (not recorded which) from PBMCs. These receptors all come from a human donor with aplastic anemia.

The genes are TRBV6-5 and TRBJ2-1; 8 bases map to TRBD2. The V and J ends lost 0 bases and 9 bases, in that order; junction bases with no gene match: 4. The CDR3 extends over 14 amino acids. Germline loops: CDR1 MNHEY, CDR2 SVGAGI. Here the CDR3 reads CASSYSAGVGEQFF. The CDR3 DNA sequence: TGTGCCAGCAGTTACTCAGCGGGAGTAGGTGAGCAGTTCTTC.

This clonotype was detected many times. The gene calls are TRBV6-2 or TRBV6-3 and TRBJ1-1; D might be TRBD1 (6 bases). The germline V and J ends were trimmed by 4 bases and 3 bases, with 9 bases remaining between them. The V gene's germline CDR1 is MNHEY and CDR2 SVGEGT. The CDR3 runs to 13 residues. The CDR3 protein is CASSSHRDTEAFF. CDR3 nucleotide sequence: TGTGCCAGCAGTTCCCACAGGGACACTGAAGCTTTCTTT.

This clonotype was picked up a small number of times. This chain joins TRBV20-1 and TRBJ2-5; no clear D gene. V lost 0 bases, J lost 7 bases, and 12 bases lay in between. CDR1 is DFQATT, CDR2 SNEGSKA, per germline (reference sequence). The CDR3 contains 13 residues. Here the CDR3 DNA reads TGCAGTGCTAGAGATATGCACAATGGGACCCAGTACTTC. Its translation is CSARDMHNGTQYF.

The chain has TRBV6-4 and TRBJ2-3; TRBD2 matches 12 bases. The CDR3 contains 15 residues. Germline V gene sequence: CDR1 MRHNA, CDR2 SNTAGT. V lost 4 bases to trimming and J lost 1 base; unmatched junction nucleotides: 0. In nucleotides, the CDR3 is TGTGCCAGCAGTGGGACTAGCGGGGGCACAGATACGCAGTATTTT. Amino acid sequence: CASSGTSGGTDTQYF.

This chain joins TRBV12-3 or TRBV12-4 and TRBJ1-5; D call uncertain. The CDR3 totals 14 residues. Trimming removed 5 bases at V and 7 bases at J, with 15 bases between. The CDR3 region is CASSEWAGGQPQHF. CDR3 DNA sequence: TGTGCCAGCAGTGAGTGGGCAGGTGGACAGCCCCAGCATTTT.

This chain joins TRBV2 and TRBJ2-5; weak D call: TRBD1 (6 bases). Trimming stripped 8 bases from V and 2 bases from J, with 9 bases between. The germline V gene encodes CDR1 SNHLY and CDR2 FYNNEI. The CDR3 covers 12 residues. The CDR3 here is CASSQGQETQYF. The DNA of the CDR3 is TGTGCCAGCTCCCAGGGGCAAGAGACCCAGTACTTC.

This clonotype was counted at least ten times. V usage is TRBV3-1 and J usage is TRBJ1-1; no clear D gene. The CDR3 spans 15 residues. Between the trimmed V and J ends, which lost 0 bases and 3 bases, there was a span of 11 bases. Germline CDR1 reads LGHDT; CDR2 reads YNNKEL (reference sequence). The CDR3 region has the DNA TGTGCCAGCAGCCAAGACCCGACACTTGACACTGAAGCTTTCTTT. It encodes CASSQDPTLDTEAFF.

The gene calls are TRBV20-1 and TRBJ2-5; D not resolved. V was trimmed by 5 bases and J by 2 bases, leaving 9 bases between them. Germline V gene sequence: CDR1 DFQATT, CDR2 SNEGSKA (reference sequence). CDR3 size: 12 residues. The CDR3 DNA is TGCAGTGCTGGGCGTGGGCAAGAGACCCAGTACTTC. Encoded protein: CSAGRGQETQYF.

J is TRBJ1-3 and V is TRBV11-1; possibly TRBD1 for D (5 bases). Germline V gives CDR1 SGHAT, CDR2 FQDESV (reference sequence). V was trimmed by 2 bases and J by 0 bases, leaving 11 bases between them. The CDR3 covers 16 residues. Here the CDR3 DNA reads TGTGCCAGCAGCTTACCGGGGACCAGCTCTGGAAACACCATATATTTT. Its protein is CASSLPGTSSGNTIYF.

This clonotype showed up just a few times. The chain employs TRBV2 and TRBJ1-1; D may be TRBD1 (6 bases). Trimming shortened V by 5 bases and J by 1 base, and 14 bases separated the two germline ends. Germline V gene data show CDR1 as SNHLY and CDR2 as FYNNEI. The CDR3 is made up of 15 amino acids. The CDR3 reads CASSHIQGGNTEAFF. CDR3 sequence (DNA): TGTGCCAGCAGTCACATACAGGGTGGGAACACTGAAGCTTTCTTT.

This clonotype was recorded many times. The CDR3 region is CASSTMNTEAFF. The CDR3 coding sequence is TGTGCCAGCAGCACCATGAACACTGAAGCTTTCTTT. The rearrangement uses TRBV13 and TRBJ1-1; D gene unclear. Trimming took off 5 bases at V and 0 bases at J, with 4 bases between the two ends. The germline CDR1 and CDR2 sequences are PRHDT and FYEKMQ (reference sequence). The CDR3 totals 12 residues.

This clonotype was detected only a few times. The chain recombines TRBV25-1 with TRBJ2-7; D might be TRBD1 (5 bases). CDR1 and CDR2 from the germline V gene are MGHDK and SYGVNS. Trimming removed 4 bases at V and 9 bases at J, with 19 bases between. This CDR3 has 14 residues. CDR3 bases: TGTGCCAGCAGTGTGGCGGACATGCCTACGAGGCAGTACTTC. Protein: CASSVADMPTRQYF.

The chain couples TRBV9 to TRBJ2-3, with D possibly being TRBD1 (6 bases). V lost 0 bases and J lost 6, with 8 bases in between. Germline V lookup: CDR1 SGDLS, CDR2 YYNGEE. The CDR3 consists of 13 residues. CDR3 nucleotide sequence: TGTGCCAGCAGCGTAGTTCAGGGGGATACGCAGTATTTT. It is translated as CASSVVQGDTQYF. Drawing the rest from reference TRBV9 and TRBJ2-3, the complete variable domain is DSGVTQTPKHLITATGQRVTLRCSPRSGDLSVYWYQQSLDQGLQFLIQYYNGEERAKGNILERFSAQQFPDLHSELNLSSLELGDSALYFCASSVVQGDTQYFGPGTRLTVL.

This sequence joins TRBV20-1 and TRBJ1-5; D ambiguous. CDR1 is DFQATT, CDR2 SNEGSKA, per germline (reference sequence). The CDR3 contains 13 residues. With 3 bases removed from V and 3 bases from J, the gap between germline ends came to 9 bases. The CDR3 region has the DNA TGCAGTGCTAGTCACGGAGCCAATCAGCCCCAGCATTTT. It is translated as CSASHGANQPQHF.

This clonotype was observed once. This rearrangement joins TRBV29-1 to TRBJ1-1; D call uncertain. CDR1 is SQVTM, CDR2 ANQGSEA, per germline. CDR3 size: 15 residues. Trimming shortened V by 2 bases and J by 4 bases, and 17 bases separated the two germline ends. CDR3 sequence (DNA): TGCAGCGTTGAAAGGAGGATAGGGCTATTCACTGAAGCTTTCTTT. Its protein product is CSVERRIGLFTEAFF. The variable domain in full, completed from reference TRBV29-1 and TRBJ1-1, reads SAVISQKPSRDICQRGTSLTIQCQVDSQVTMMFWYRQQPGQSLTLIATANQGSEATYESGFVIDKFPISRPNLTFSTLTVSNMSPEDSSIYLCSVERRIGLFTEAFFGQGTRLTVV.

This clonotype has only a few counts. This chain links TRBV10-3 with TRBJ2-6; D is tentatively TRBD1 or TRBD2 (5 bases each). CDR3 length: 15 residues. In germline, CDR1 is ENHRY, CDR2 SYGVKD. The V and J ends lost 0 bases and 2 bases respectively, with 5 bases between them. CDR3 nucleotide sequence: TGTGCCATCAGTGAGTCGGGGGCTGGGGCCAACGTCCTGACTTTC. Protein sequence: CAISESGAGANVLTF.

The sample holds a few counts of this clonotype. The rearrangement links TRBV15 to TRBJ1-1; maybe TRBD1 (5 bases). The V end was cut by 1 base, the J end by 2 bases, with 8 bases between. CDR3 length: 14 residues. Looked up from germline, CDR1 is LNHNV and CDR2 is YYDKDF (reference sequence). The CDR3 bases are TGTGCCACCAGCAGAGGGGACGTTAACACTGAAGCTTTCTTT. Its translation: CATSRGDVNTEAFF. Drawing the rest from reference TRBV15 and TRBJ1-1, the complete variable domain is DAMVIQNPRYQVTQFGKPVTLSCSQTLNHNVMYWYQQKSSQAPKLLFHYYDKDFNNEADTPDNFQSRRPNTSFCFLDIRSPGLGDTAMYLCATSRGDVNTEAFFGQGTRLTVV.

This clonotype has just a few counts. CDR3 sequence: CASSLTGDEQYF. DNA of the CDR3: TGTGCCAGCAGTTTGACAGGGGATGAGCAGTACTTC. The chain uses TRBV7-9 and TRBJ2-7; 8 nucleotides align to TRBD1. V shed 6 bases, J shed 7 bases, and the junction held 5 bases outside the gene matches. The CDR3 runs 12 residues. Germline CDR1 is SEHNR and CDR2 is FQNEAQ (reference sequence).

This clonotype was detected only a few times. This rearrangement joins TRBV5-1 to TRBJ2-5, with D unresolved. The CDR3 loop spans 15 amino acids. Deletions cut 1 base from V and 5 bases from J, with 15 bases between. Germline lookup yields CDR1 SGHRS and CDR2 YFSETQ. The CDR3 region is CASSLQSGLAETQYF. The CDR3 region has the DNA TGCGCCAGCAGCTTGCAGTCAGGCCTGGCGGAGACCCAGTACTTC.

There are a few counts of this clonotype. The rearrangement joins TRBV13 to TRBJ1-1; TRBD1 matches at 9 bases. The CDR3 is 15 amino acids. Germline V lookup: CDR1 PRHDT, CDR2 FYEKMQ (reference sequence). J gave up 3 bases and V 5 bases, and 7 bases lay outside the gene matches. The DNA of the CDR3 is TGTGCCAGCAGCCGGACAGGGGCATGGGACACTGAAGCTTTCTTT. Protein sequence: CASSRTGAWDTEAFF.

V is TRBV20-1 and J is TRBJ1-2; D is unclear. The CDR3 contains 8 residues. Germline lookup yields CDR1 DFQATT and CDR2 SNEGSKA (reference sequence). V was shortened by 7 bases and J by 8 bases, with 5 bases between the two germline ends. The CDR3 DNA sequence: TGCAGTGGCCTCGGCTACACCTTC. Translation: CSGLGYTF.

Concerning this clonotype itself: It may be a read error: a sequence one base away is much more abundant. CDR3 coding DNA: TGTGCCAGCAGCTTCGCCTACGAGCAGTACTTC. Amino acid sequence: CASSFAYEQYF. The V call is TRBV11-1, the J call TRBJ2-7; D not certain. Trimming stripped 3 bases from V and 2 bases from J, with 2 bases between. This CDR3 is built from 11 residues. CDR1 SGHAT and CDR2 FQDESV come from the germline V gene (reference sequence).

The genes are TRBV19 and TRBJ1-2, with a possible D match to TRBD1 (5 bases). There are 12 residues in the CDR3. V dropped 4 bases and J dropped 4 bases, with 7 bases sitting between them. Germline V gene lookup returns CDR1 LNHDA and CDR2 SQIVND (reference sequence). CDR3 coding DNA: TGTGCCAGTAGTAGGCAGGGCTATGGCTACACCTTC. Translation: CASSRQGYGYTF.